These T cell receptor beta chains were read from a single sample in a study of T-cell reconstitution after alpha-beta-depleted transplantation in children. TCRdb passed the PCR reads through MiXCR, listing each CDR3 protein once. The profile shows 670,000 or so distinct CDR3 sequences, around 13% of them singletons. The sample here was PBMCs, taken before TCRalphabeta/CD19-depleted stem cell transplant. These receptors were obtained from a girl aged 2 to 10 with congenital amegakaryocytic thrombocytopenia, due to receive a stem cell transplant. CDR3s include the opening cysteine and the closing phenylalanine or tryptophan. The D gene is left open where the match is weak. A row's size may be missing; if present it is once, few, many or a size class.

j_gene | abundance | v_gene | d_gene | CDR3aa | CDR3nt
TRBJ1-6 | - | TRBV10-3 | TRBD1 | CATREGAISPLHF | TGTGCCACCAGGGAGGGGGCGATATCACCCCTCCACTTT
TRBJ2-3 | many | TRBV5-1 | TRBD1 | CARIWAQGAKVYTQYF | TGCGCCAGGATTTGGGCACAGGGGGCAAAGGTCTATACGCAGTATTTT
TRBJ1-1 | few | TRBV7-2 | - | CASKDVWEDPFF | TGTGCCAGCAAGGACGTATGGGAAGATCCTTTCTTT
TRBJ2-7 | many | TRBV27 | TRBD2 | CASSLSLAGYEQYF | TGTGCCAGCAGTTTATCACTAGCGGGATACGAGCAGTACTTC
TRBJ1-6 | - | TRBV5-5 | - | CASSFGTGGVETLHF | TGTGCCAGCAGCTTCGGTACCGGGGGGGTCGAAACCCTCCACTTT
TRBJ1-1 | - | TRBV5-1 | TRBD1 | CASSPQGAGEAFF | TGCGCCAGCAGCCCCCAGGGGGCGGGTGAAGCTTTCTTT
TRBJ2-3 | many | TRBV27 | - | CASSPQAFTSTDTQYF | TGTGCCAGCAGCCCTCAGGCGTTTACTAGCACAGATACGCAGTATTTT
TRBJ2-7 | - | TRBV9 | TRBD1 | CASSPGQGVGGYEQYF | TGTGCCAGCAGCCCGGGACAGGGGGTGGGAGGCTACGAGCAGTACTTC
TRBJ2-3 | - | TRBV13 | - | CASSFRDPGTDTQYF | TGTGCCAGCAGCTTTCGAGACCCCGGCACAGATACGCAGTATTTT
TRBJ2-5 | - | TRBV27 | - | CASSPSVGLLYQETQYF | TGTGCCAGCAGTCCTTCCGTCGGACTTTTGTACCAAGAGACCCAGTACTTC
TRBJ1-4 | - | TRBV11-2 | TRBD1 | CASSLSNWAVQGAIEDEKLFF | TGTGCCAGCAGCTTATCCAACTGGGCGGTACAGGGGGCTATAGAGGATGAAAAACTGTTTTTT
TRBJ1-1 | - | TRBV29-1 | TRBD1 | CSVELRGRDTEAFF | TGCAGCGTTGAACTCAGGGGGAGAGACACTGAAGCTTTCTTT
TRBJ2-1 | many | TRBV11-2 | TRBD1 | CASSLRGTGLGQFF | TGTGCCAGCAGCCTCCGGGGGACAGGGTTAGGGCAGTTCTTC
TRBJ2-1 | - | TRBV20-1 | - | CSALSDSSGAYNEQFF | TGCAGTGCCCTATCCGACTCGAGCGGAGCCTACAATGAGCAGTTCTTC
TRBJ2-7 | - | TRBV20-1 | TRBD1 | CSASTGTGAYEQYF | TGCAGTGCTTCAACCGGGACAGGAGCCTACGAGCAGTACTTC
TRBJ2-6 | few | TRBV5-1 | - | CASSPMGRITGLTGSGANVLTF | TGCGCCAGCAGCCCAATGGGCAGGATTACCGGGTTGACTGGCTCTGGGGCCAACGTCCTGACTTTC
TRBJ2-4 | - | TRBV10-3 | - | CATMVSGPSTHVKNIQYF | TGTGCCACCATGGTCTCCGGACCGTCAACCCACGTCAAAAACATTCAGTACTTC
TRBJ1-1 | many | TRBV10-3 | TRBD1 | CAISESGGTGGDAEAFF | TGTGCCATCAGTGAGTCGGGGGGGACAGGGGGCGACGCTGAAGCTTTCTTT
TRBJ2-5 | - | TRBV7-8 | - | CASSWGLHYQETQYF | TGTGCCAGCAGCTGGGGGCTGCACTACCAAGAGACCCAGTACTTC
TRBJ2-3 | many | TRBV20-1 | TRBD2 | CSAMEWKLAADTQYF | TGCAGTGCTATGGAATGGAAACTAGCGGCCGATACGCAGTATTTT
TRBJ1-1 | - | TRBV5-6 | - | CASQIGRLLNTEAFF | TGTGCCAGCCAGATCGGGAGACTCCTGAACACTGAAGCTTTCTTT
TRBJ1-2 | - | TRBV10-3 | - | CAITRTESNYGYTF | TGTGCCATCACCCGGACAGAATCTAACTATGGCTACACCTTC
TRBJ2-7 | few | TRBV20-1 | - | CSARDFRGSSYEQYF | TGCAGTGCTAGAGATTTCAGAGGGAGCTCCTACGAGCAGTACTTC
TRBJ2-1 | - | TRBV3-1 | TRBD2 | CASSQFSRTRIYNEQFF | TGTGCCAGCAGCCAATTTAGCAGGACTAGAATCTACAATGAGCAGTTCTTC
TRBJ2-7 | - | TRBV2 | TRBD2 | CASSATRLAGVLCSYEQYF | TGTGCCAGCAGTGCCACTAGACTAGCGGGAGTCCTTTGCTCCTACGAGCAGTACTTC
TRBJ1-2 | many | TRBV15 | TRBD1 | CATSRGGTALNYGYTF | TGTGCCACCAGCAGAGGCGGGACAGCTCTTAACTATGGCTACACCTTC
TRBJ1-2 | few | TRBV10-3 | - | CAISESLGIADTNYGDTF | TGTGCCATCAGTGAGTCGCTAGGTATAGCGGACACGAACTATGGCGACACCTTC
TRBJ2-5 | many | TRBV5-1 | - | CASGPQETQYF | TGCGCCAGCGGACCGCAAGAGACCCAGTACTTC
TRBJ2-2 | many | TRBV12-3/TRBV12-4 | - | CASTRNWGTGELFF | TGTGCCAGCACCCGAAACTGGGGCACCGGGGAGCTGTTTTTT
TRBJ1-2 | - | TRBV20-1 | - | CSAELPRGYTF | TGCAGTGCCGAGCTCCCAAGGGGCTACACCTTC
TRBJ2-3 | few | TRBV5-5 | - | CASSLRFVYLSVDTQYF | TGTGCCAGCAGCTTGAGGTTTGTCTACCTCTCGGTTGATACGCAGTATTTT
TRBJ2-7 | many | TRBV28 | TRBD2 | CASSFPQVAGAYEQYF | TGTGCCAGCAGTTTCCCCCAGGTAGCGGGAGCCTACGAGCAGTACTTC
TRBJ1-3 | - | TRBV10-3 | - | CAISESPDRGNTIYF | TGTGCCATCAGTGAGTCTCCCGACAGAGGAAACACCATATATTTT
TRBJ2-7 | many | TRBV28 | TRBD2 | CASSVTSGSGYEQYF | TGTGCCAGCAGTGTGACTAGCGGGAGTGGGTACGAGCAGTACTTC
TRBJ1-5 | many | TRBV20-1 | TRBD1 | CSASKGADSNQPQHF | TGCAGTGCTTCAAAGGGGGCCGATAGCAATCAGCCCCAGCATTTT
TRBJ2-2 | few | TRBV20-1 | - | CSAIILETGELFF | TGCAGTGCTATAATCCTTGAGACCGGGGAGCTGTTTTTT
TRBJ1-2 | many | TRBV6-5 | - | CASSYSTGGYGYTF | TGTGCCAGCAGTTACTCGACAGGAGGCTATGGCTACACCTTC
TRBJ2-2 | many | TRBV6-1 | TRBD1 | CASSRDRGNTGELFF | TGTGCCAGCAGTCGGGACAGGGGGAACACCGGGGAGCTGTTTTTT
TRBJ2-1 | many | TRBV20-1 | TRBD2 | CSARDREAGGRVTEQFF | TGCAGTGCTAGAGATCGGGAAGCGGGAGGGCGAGTTACTGAGCAGTTCTTC
TRBJ2-1 | few | TRBV7-8 | TRBD2 | CASRTSANEQFF | TGTGCCAGCAGGACTAGCGCCAATGAGCAGTTCTTC
TRBJ2-1 | few | TRBV29-1 | TRBD2 | CSVVGGTGEQFF | TGCAGCGTTGTGGGGGGGACGGGTGAGCAGTTCTTC
TRBJ2-1 | many | TRBV20-1 | TRBD2 | CSASSAGGINEQFF | TGCAGTGCTAGTTCAGCGGGAGGGATCAATGAGCAGTTCTTC
TRBJ2-3 | many | TRBV20-1 | - | CSASPGDTQYF | TGCAGTGCTAGTCCCGGGGATACGCAGTATTTT
TRBJ2-1 | - | TRBV5-1 | TRBD2 | CASSLFTSGSSYNEQFF | TGCGCCAGCAGCCTCTTCACTAGCGGGAGCTCCTACAATGAGCAGTTCTTC
TRBJ2-1 | many | TRBV20-1 | - | CSAKKPTYNEQFF | TGCAGTGCTAAAAAACCAACCTACAATGAGCAGTTCTTC
TRBJ1-5 | many | TRBV27 | TRBD1 | CASRPGGAGNQPQHF | TGTGCCAGCAGACCAGGGGGCGCGGGCAATCAGCCCCAGCATTTT
TRBJ2-1 | - | TRBV20-1 | TRBD2 | CSAHSPGLAGRSGNEQFF | TGCAGTGCGCATAGCCCGGGACTAGCGGGACGTAGTGGGAATGAGCAGTTCTTC
TRBJ2-6 | few | TRBV18 | - | CASSLFSGGTGANVLTF | TGTGCCAGCTCCCTCTTTTCCGGGGGCACTGGGGCCAACGTCCTGACTTTC
TRBJ2-3 | - | TRBV20-1 | - | CSASPQPHRRADTQYF | TGCAGTGCTAGCCCCCAGCCCCACCGGCGCGCAGATACGCAGTATTTT
TRBJ2-3 | many | TRBV3-1 | TRBD2 | CASSRGTRGGDTQYF | TGTGCCAGCAGCCGAGGAACTAGGGGAGGGGATACGCAGTATTTT
TRBJ1-1 | many | TRBV9 | - | CASSKISMNTEAFF | TGTGCCAGCAGCAAAATATCCATGAACACTGAAGCTTTCTTT